This entry describes one T cell receptor beta chain. The antigen is unknown. The entry originates in a study of post-analysis software for immune sequencing data. Study-wide results and limits: Samples from a shared batch, those prepared together, strongly co-clustered by F measure. Patients used roughly five TRBV segments, including TRBV5-6, TRBV5-1 and TRBV20-1, more often than controls.

Each TCR beta cDNA library carried unique molecular identifiers. TCRdb reprocessed the PCR reads with MiXCR, giving one entry per CDR3 protein. The profile shows over 150,000 distinct CDR3 sequences, roughly 31% of them singletons. This CDR3 has 14 amino acids. Trimming removed 5 bases at V and 3 bases at J, with 17 bases between. The germline CDR1 and CDR2 sequences are DFQATT and SNEGSKA (reference sequence). The sequence derives from a girl under 18 with multiple sclerosis. The chain has TRBV20-1 and TRBJ2-7; D remains ambiguous. The sequencing sample was made of blood. CDR3 nucleotides: TGCAGTGCTGCCCCTTCGAAGGCGAACTACGAGCAGTACTTC. The encoded protein is CSAAPSKANYEQYF.